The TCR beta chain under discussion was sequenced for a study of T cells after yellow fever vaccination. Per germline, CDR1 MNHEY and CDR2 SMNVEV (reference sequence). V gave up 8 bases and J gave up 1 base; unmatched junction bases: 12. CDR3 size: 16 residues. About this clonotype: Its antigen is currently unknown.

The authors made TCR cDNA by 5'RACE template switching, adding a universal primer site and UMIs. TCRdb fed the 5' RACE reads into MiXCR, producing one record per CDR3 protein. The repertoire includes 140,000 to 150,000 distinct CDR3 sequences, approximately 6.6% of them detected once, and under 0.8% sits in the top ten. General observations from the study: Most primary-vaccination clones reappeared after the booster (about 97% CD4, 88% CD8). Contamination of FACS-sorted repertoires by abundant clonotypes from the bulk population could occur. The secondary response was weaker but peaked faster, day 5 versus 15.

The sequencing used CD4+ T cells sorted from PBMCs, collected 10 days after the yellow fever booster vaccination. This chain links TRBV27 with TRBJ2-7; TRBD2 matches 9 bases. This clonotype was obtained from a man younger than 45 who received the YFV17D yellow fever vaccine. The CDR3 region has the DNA TGTGCCAGCCCCCTCGTCGCGGGAGGGGATTCCTACGAGCAGTACTTC. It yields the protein CASPLVAGGDSYEQYF.